The count of the clone carrying this T cell receptor (beta chain) is one. The entry originates in a study of cytomegalovirus exposure and HLA in healthy donors. The PCR was carried out with 60 Vbeta primers and 13 Jbeta primers. Measured with immunoSEQ multiplex PCR; TCRdb has only the in-frame clones, and not every one. The sample contains tens of thousands of clones, 68% of which appear only once. CDR1 MGHRA and CDR2 YSYEKL come from the germline V gene. The CDR3 loop spans 16 amino acids. V was clipped by 3 bases and J by 7 bases; unmatched bases: 11. This TCR derives from a middle-aged man in good health and CMV-seronegative. The sample consisted of PBMCs. The chain links TRBV4-1 to TRBJ1-5; 8 nucleotides line up with TRBD1. In DNA form, the CDR3 reads TGCGCCAGCAGCCAGACGTACAGGGGGAAAGGACAGCCCCAGCATTTT. It yields the protein CASSQTYRGKGQPQHF.